Shown below are 28 T cell receptor beta chains from a single sample sequenced in a study of T cell repertoires in cytomegalovirus infection (dated by TCRdb to 2018 to 2020). The antigens these receptors bind are not known. The instrument was an Illumina HiSeq 1500. The public reads were quality trimmed at Q25 with fastp and then assembled into clones with MiXCR by TCRdb, keeping productive beta chains. CDR3 protein sequences are deduplicated, and each keeps its most common genes and DNA. In all, the sample holds approximately 390,000 distinct CDR3 sequences, and approximately 30% of those were seen once. The top ten clones comprise about 13% of the sample. Per the publication, the treatment or condition label means: in vitro stimulation with specific CMV peptide epitopes to enrich CMV-specific T cells. The sequences come from cultured PBMCs, collected from culture after CMV antigen stimulation. The origin of the receptors is a human donor in good health (CMV status not recorded). Some clones in this sample may be carry-over from other donors' samples.

The chain combines TRBV20-1 with TRBJ2-7; D is undetermined. Deletions cut 4 bases from V and 6 bases from J, with 10 bases between. The CDR3 is 11 amino acids. The V gene's germline CDR1 is DFQATT and CDR2 SNEGSKA (reference sequence). The CDR3 bases are TGCAGTGCTAACCGGATGCGCGAGCAGTACGTC. It encodes CSANRMREQYV.

The chain employs TRBV6-2 or TRBV6-3 and TRBJ2-3; TRBD2 agrees at 7 bases. This CDR3 has 15 amino acids. V lost 6 bases and J lost 3; bases outside the gene matches: 9. The germline V gene has CDR1 MNHEY and CDR2 SVGEGT. The CDR3 loop reads CASRRGGSATDTQYF. For the CDR3, the DNA is TGTGCCAGCAGGAGGGGCGGGAGCGCGACAGATACGCAGTATTTT.

The chain links TRBV6-2 or TRBV6-3 to TRBJ2-3, with D unclear. The CDR3 is made up of 14 amino acids. CDR1 is MNHEY, CDR2 SVGEGT, per germline. V lost 6 bases, J lost 3 bases, and 13 bases lay in between. The CDR3 spells CASRLRSSTDTQYF. Here the CDR3 DNA reads TGTGCCAGCAGGTTAAGATCTAGTACAGATACGCAGTATTTT.

A few counts support this clonotype. The chain couples TRBV12-3 or TRBV12-4 to TRBJ1-1; D remains ambiguous. V lost 6 bases and J 1 base, leaving 15 bases between the germline ends. CDR3 length: 15 residues. The CDR3 coding sequence is TGTGCCAGCAGCGCCCCCCCCCCCGGGAACACTGAAGCTTTCTTT. Encoded protein: CASSAPPPGNTEAFF.

This clonotype has a handful of counts. The chain joins TRBV12-3 or TRBV12-4 to TRBJ1-1; D is undetermined. V gave up 7 bases and J gave up 4 bases, with 16 bases separating them. The CDR3 consists of 14 residues. The CDR3 sequence: CASNNTPLGTEAFF. The CDR3 bases are TGTGCCAGCAACAATACCCCATTAGGCACTGAAGCTTTCTTT.

This chain connects TRBV7-9 to TRBJ1-2; tentative D call: TRBD1 (6 bases). From germline, CDR1 is SEHNR and CDR2 FQNEAQ (reference sequence). Trimming removed 5 bases at V and 1 base at J, with 17 bases between. The CDR3 sequence is 16 residues long. The DNA for the CDR3 is TGTGCCAGCAGCGCCACAGGGAACCCTGTTAACTATGGCTACACCTTC. Translated: CASSATGNPVNYGYTF.

The rearrangement joins TRBV7-9 to TRBJ1-1; 7 bases are a match to TRBD1. The junction had 1 base not matched to a gene; V was cut back by 0 bases and J by 0 bases. The CDR3 sequence is 15 residues long. Per the germline V gene, CDR1 is SEHNR and CDR2 is FQNEAQ (reference sequence). CDR3 nucleotides: TGTGCCAGCAGCTTAGCGGACAGGCTGAACACTGAAGCTTTCTTT. Translation: CASSLADRLNTEAFF.

CDR3 in amino acids: CAAGLAAVWTGELFF. CDR3 nucleotide sequence: TGTGCCGCGGGACTAGCGGCCGTTTGGACCGGGGAGCTGTTTTTT. The chain joins TRBV6-2 or TRBV6-3 to TRBJ2-2, with 11 bases fitting TRBD2. Trimming cost V 11 bases and J 5 bases; bases outside gene matches: 10. CDR3 size: 15 residues. The germline V gene has CDR1 MNHEY and CDR2 SVGEGT.

At least ten counts were recorded for this clonotype. This chain links TRBV7-2 with TRBJ2-2, with 7 bases that match TRBD1. Germline V gene data show CDR1 as SGHTA and CDR2 as FQGNSA. This CDR3 is 14 amino acids long. The junction had 0 bases not matched to a gene; V was cut back by 1 base and J by 4 bases. In nucleotides, the CDR3 is TGTGCCAGCAGCTTAGGACAGGGCACCGGGGAGCTGTTTTTT. Residues: CASSLGQGTGELFF.

This clonotype was counted only a few times. The chain joins TRBV28 to TRBJ2-1; 7 bases fit TRBD2. V was clipped by 5 bases and J by 4 bases; unmatched bases: 8. Germline values: CDR1 MDHEN, CDR2 SYDVKM. The CDR3 loop spans 15 amino acids. The CDR3 DNA sequence: TGTGCCAGCAGTCCCGTCCGGGACTATTACAATGAGCAGTTCTTC. Protein product: CASSPVRDYYNEQFF.

This chain links TRBV9 with TRBJ2-7, with a possible D match to TRBD1 (7 bases). The V gene lost 3 bases and the J gene lost 7 bases, with 14 bases spanning the gap. The CDR3 is made up of 13 amino acids. Germline V gives CDR1 SGDLS, CDR2 YYNGEE. The CDR3 DNA follows: TGTGCCAGCAGCGAGGAGGGGGCGCGGGAGCAGTACTTC. Translating gives CASSEEGAREQYF.

This clonotype was seen ten or more times. This chain links TRBV2 with TRBJ1-5, with D perhaps TRBD1 (5 bases). The CDR3 covers 13 residues. V shed 7 bases and J shed 1 base, with 8 bases lying between them. Germline V gives CDR1 SNHLY, CDR2 FYNNEI. This CDR3 is CASTRGSNQPQHF. CDR3 bases: TGTGCCAGCACTCGGGGGAGCAATCAGCCCCAGCATTTT.

This clonotype came up a few times. The chain combines TRBV9 with TRBJ2-1; unclear D gene. This CDR3 has 11 residues. The V and J ends lost 3 bases and 5 bases respectively, with 3 bases between them. From germline, CDR1 is SGDLS and CDR2 YYNGEE. CDR3 sequence reads: CASSGNNEQFF. The CDR3 nucleotides are TGTGCCAGCAGCGGAAACAATGAGCAGTTCTTC.

The rearrangement uses TRBV7-4 and TRBJ2-3; 8 bases fit TRBD1. Germline-derived CDR1 and CDR2 are SGHVT and SQSDAQ. The CDR3 is 16 residues long. V dropped 5 bases and J dropped 4; count of bases not matched to a gene: 11. The CDR3 region is CASSPQGAFKSDTQYF. CDR3 coding DNA: TGTGCCAGCAGCCCCCAGGGGGCGTTCAAATCAGATACGCAGTATTTT.

This clonotype came up a few times. V gene TRBV7-9 combines with J gene TRBJ2-5; 7 nucleotides line up with TRBD2. Losses at the gene ends were 1 base for V and 2 bases for J; bases not matched to a gene: 4. Per the germline V gene, CDR1 is SEHNR and CDR2 is FQNEAQ (reference sequence). This CDR3 comprises 15 residues. The CDR3, as DNA: TGTGCCAGCAGCTTAGAGACTAGCAGTCAAGAGACCCAGTACTTC. Its protein is CASSLETSSQETQYF.

The chain carries TRBV7-8 and TRBJ1-1, with TRBD1 matching over 8 bases. The V segment lost 3 bases and the J segment 0 bases; nucleotides outside the gene matches: 3. This CDR3 spans 15 amino acids. Germline CDR1 and CDR2: SGHVS and FQNEAQ. The CDR3 DNA reads TGTGCCAGCAGCTTTAGGGACAGGATGAACACTGAAGCTTTCTTT. Translation: CASSFRDRMNTEAFF.

The chain uses TRBV28 and TRBJ2-2; no clear D gene. In germline, CDR1 is MDHEN, CDR2 SYDVKM. The germline V and J ends were trimmed by 1 base and 6 bases, with 9 bases remaining between them. This CDR3 is built from 14 residues. Written as DNA, the CDR3 is TGTGCCAGCAGTTTATCGGGTGATGCCGGGGAGCTGTTTTTT. Translating gives CASSLSGDAGELFF.

The chain links TRBV6-5 to TRBJ2-2, with D possibly TRBD1 on 5 matching bases. Per the germline V gene, CDR1 is MNHEY and CDR2 is SVGAGI. This CDR3 is 12 amino acids long. The V gene lost 6 bases and the J gene lost 6 bases, with 8 bases spanning the gap. CDR3 residues: CASSRVAGELFF. The CDR3 bases are TGTGCCAGCAGCAGGGTTGCCGGGGAGCTGTTTTTT.

CDR3 sequence (DNA): TGTGCCAGCAGCCAAGGTGCCGGCGGTGTGAGTGAAGCTTTCTTT. Translating gives CASSQGAGGVSEAFF. The chain combines TRBV14 with TRBJ1-1; D is unclear. The CDR3 covers 15 residues. Trimming took off 1 base at V and 7 bases at J, with 16 bases between the two ends. CDR1 is SGHDN, CDR2 FVKESK, per germline.

This clonotype came up many times. The V call is TRBV6-5, the J call TRBJ1-6; 9 nucleotides line up with TRBD1. V dropped 2 bases and J dropped 5; count of bases not matched to a gene: 4. The length of the CDR3 is 16 residues. Germline CDR1 is MNHEY and CDR2 is SVGAGI. DNA for the CDR3: TGTGCCAGCAGTTACCTGGACAGGGGAAATAATTCACCCCTCCACTTT. Translation: CASSYLDRGNNSPLHF.

The V and J genes are TRBV29-1 and TRBJ2-7, with 9 bases aligning to TRBD1. V was pared by 6 bases and J by 4 bases, with 13 bases of the junction left unmatched. The CDR3 covers 15 residues. The V gene's germline CDR1 is SQVTM and CDR2 ANQGSEA. The CDR3 DNA is TGCAGCGTCCAGAGTTTGGGACAGGGTATGTACGAGCAGTACTTC. It yields the protein CSVQSLGQGMYEQYF.

V gene TRBV24-1 combines with J gene TRBJ1-1; D uncertain. The CDR3 extends over 13 amino acids. The V gene lost 1 base and the J gene lost 9 bases, with 11 bases spanning the gap. In germline, CDR1 is KGHDR, CDR2 SFDVKD. CDR3 protein: CATSDFGLRKAFF. As DNA, the CDR3 is TGTGCCACCAGTGATTTTGGCCTGCGGAAAGCTTTCTTT.

This clonotype was counted once. The J gene is TRBJ1-4, the V gene TRBV9, with D tentatively TRBD1 (5 bases). The V and J ends lost 4 bases and 7 bases respectively, with 17 bases between them. Germline CDR1 and CDR2: SGDLS and YYNGEE. This CDR3 contains 15 residues. The CDR3 sequence is CASSPTGGISEKLFF. For the CDR3, the DNA is TGTGCCAGCAGCCCAACTGGGGGAATTAGTGAAAAACTGTTTTTT.

This clonotype was picked up many times. The chain employs TRBV7-2 and TRBJ1-2, with a possible D match to TRBD1 (6 bases). This CDR3 is built from 16 residues. V was trimmed by 5 bases and J by 1 base, leaving 17 bases between them. The germline gives CDR1 SGHTA, CDR2 FQGNSA. CDR3 coding DNA: TGTGCCAGCAGCGTTTGGACAGTCAACCGTAACTATGGCTACACCTTC. This encodes CASSVWTVNRNYGYTF. Complete variable domain (other parts from reference TRBV7-2 and TRBJ1-2): GAGVSQSPSNKVTEKGKDVELRCDPISGHTALYWYRQSLGQGLEFLIYFQGNSAPDKSGLPSDRFSAERTGGSVSTLTIQRTQQEDSAVYLCASSVWTVNRNYGYTFGSGTRLTVV.

CDR3 DNA sequence: TGTGCCAGCAGCCCCCAGAACGGAGATACGCAGTATTTT. It specifies CASSPQNGDTQYF. V and J are TRBV7-6 and TRBJ2-3; D is ambiguous. The CDR3 runs to 13 residues. V lost 5 bases, J lost 5 bases, and 11 bases lay in between. Per the germline V gene, CDR1 is SGHVS and CDR2 is FNYEAQ.

The chain recombines TRBV6-2 or TRBV6-3 with TRBJ1-1; perhaps TRBD1 as D (6 bases). V was trimmed by 5 bases and J by 8 bases, leaving 12 bases between them. The germline CDR1 and CDR2 sequences are MNHEY and SVGEGT. The CDR3 has 12 amino acids. This CDR3 reads CASSDYRAEAFF. The DNA for the CDR3 is TGTGCCAGCAGTGACTACAGGGCGGAAGCTTTCTTT.

This sequence joins TRBV4-1 and TRBJ1-2; TRBD1 is a possible D gene (5 bases). The CDR3 is made up of 14 amino acids. Between the trimmed V and J ends, which lost 1 base and 6 bases, there was a span of 12 bases. Germline values: CDR1 MGHRA, CDR2 YSYEKL. The CDR3 DNA sequence: TGCGCCAGCAGCCAAGGGCAGGGTGTGGATGGCTACACCTTC. It specifies CASSQGQGVDGYTF.

The V and J genes are TRBV2 and TRBJ2-1; D is ambiguous. Trimming removed 7 bases at V and 4 bases at J, with 17 bases between. CDR3 size: 15 residues. The V gene's germline CDR1 is SNHLY and CDR2 FYNNEI. CDR3 sequence (DNA): TGTGCCAGCATTGACACACGGTTTGGGTACAATGAGCAGTTCTTC. It is translated as CASIDTRFGYNEQFF.